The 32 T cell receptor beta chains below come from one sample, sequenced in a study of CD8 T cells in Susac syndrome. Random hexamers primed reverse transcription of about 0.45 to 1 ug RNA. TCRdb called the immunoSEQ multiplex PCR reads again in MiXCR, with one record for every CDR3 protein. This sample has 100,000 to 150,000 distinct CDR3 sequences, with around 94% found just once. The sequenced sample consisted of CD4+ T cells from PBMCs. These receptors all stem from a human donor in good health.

The CDR3 protein is CSATPGGDYYEQYF. The CDR3 nucleotides are TGCAGTGCTACACCGGGGGGGGATTACTACGAGCAGTACTTC. The rearrangement uses TRBV20-1 and TRBJ2-7; TRBD2 matches at 8 bases. Germline trimming cut 4 bases from V and 3 bases from J; bases unmatched to any gene: 8. This CDR3 region has 14 residues. The germline V gene has CDR1 DFQATT and CDR2 SNEGSKA (reference sequence).

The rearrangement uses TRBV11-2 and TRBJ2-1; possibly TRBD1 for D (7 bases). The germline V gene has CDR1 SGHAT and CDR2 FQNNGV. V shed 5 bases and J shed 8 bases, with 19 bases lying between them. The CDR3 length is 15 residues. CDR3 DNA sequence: TGTGCCAGCAGCCCCCAGGGGGGCATGGTATATGAGCAGTTCTTC. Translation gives CASSPQGGMVYEQFF.

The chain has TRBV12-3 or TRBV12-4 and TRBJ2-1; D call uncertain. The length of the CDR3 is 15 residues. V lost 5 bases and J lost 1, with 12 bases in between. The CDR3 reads CASSPSRPSYNEQFF. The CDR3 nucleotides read TGTGCCAGCAGTCCCTCCCGGCCGTCCTACAATGAGCAGTTCTTC.

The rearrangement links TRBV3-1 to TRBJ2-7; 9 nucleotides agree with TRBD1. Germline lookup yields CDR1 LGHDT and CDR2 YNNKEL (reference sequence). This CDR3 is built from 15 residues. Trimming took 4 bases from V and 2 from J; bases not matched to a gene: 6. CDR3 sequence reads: CASSPGTGWAYEQYF. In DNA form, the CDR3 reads TGTGCCAGCAGCCCAGGGACAGGGTGGGCCTACGAGCAGTACTTC.

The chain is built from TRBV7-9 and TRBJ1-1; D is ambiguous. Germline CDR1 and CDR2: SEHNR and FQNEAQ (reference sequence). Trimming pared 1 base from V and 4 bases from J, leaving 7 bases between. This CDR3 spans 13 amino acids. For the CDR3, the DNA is TGTGCCAGCAGCTTAGGCGTGGTCACTGAAGCTTTCTTT. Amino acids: CASSLGVVTEAFF.

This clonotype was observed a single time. In DNA form, the CDR3 reads TGCGCCAGCAGCTTGGCGATCAATGCGGATTTGGACACTGAAGCTTTCTTT. This codes for CASSLAINADLDTEAFF. The chain employs TRBV5-1 and TRBJ1-1; unclear D gene. CDR1 and CDR2 (germline): SGHRS, YFSETQ. Trimming shortened V by 0 bases and J by 3 bases, and 18 bases separated the two germline ends. The CDR3 has 17 amino acids.

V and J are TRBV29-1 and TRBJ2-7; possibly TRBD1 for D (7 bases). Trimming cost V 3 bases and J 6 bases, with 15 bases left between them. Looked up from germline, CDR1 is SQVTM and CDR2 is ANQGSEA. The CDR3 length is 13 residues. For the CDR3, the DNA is TGCAGCGTTGAGACCAATCAGGGGGGCGAGCAGTACTTC. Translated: CSVETNQGGEQYF.

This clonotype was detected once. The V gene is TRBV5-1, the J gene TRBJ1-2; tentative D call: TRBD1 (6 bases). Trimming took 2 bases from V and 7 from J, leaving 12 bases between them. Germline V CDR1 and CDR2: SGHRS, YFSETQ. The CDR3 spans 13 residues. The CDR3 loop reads CASSFGGGGGYTF. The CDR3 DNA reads TGCGCCAGCAGCTTCGGAGGGGGTGGTGGCTACACCTTC.

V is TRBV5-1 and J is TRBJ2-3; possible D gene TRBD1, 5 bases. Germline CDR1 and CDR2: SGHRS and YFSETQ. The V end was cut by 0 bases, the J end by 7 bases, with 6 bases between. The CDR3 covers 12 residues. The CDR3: CASSLEGYTQYF. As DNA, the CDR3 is TGCGCCAGCAGCTTGGAGGGGTATACGCAGTATTTT.

This CDR3 is CSARLNFGNTIYF. The DNA for the CDR3 is TGCAGTGCTAGACTAAATTTCGGAAACACCATATATTTT. This chain joins TRBV20-1 and TRBJ1-3; the D is unclear. Germline CDR1 is DFQATT and CDR2 is SNEGSKA (reference sequence). Deletions cut 2 bases from V and 4 bases from J, with 9 bases between. The CDR3 has 13 amino acids.

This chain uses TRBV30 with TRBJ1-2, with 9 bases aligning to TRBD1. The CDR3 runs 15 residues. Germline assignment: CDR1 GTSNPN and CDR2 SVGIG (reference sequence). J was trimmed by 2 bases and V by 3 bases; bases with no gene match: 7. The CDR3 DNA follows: TGTGCCTGGAGCGATCCGGGACAGGGAAACTATGGCTACACCTTC. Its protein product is CAWSDPGQGNYGYTF.

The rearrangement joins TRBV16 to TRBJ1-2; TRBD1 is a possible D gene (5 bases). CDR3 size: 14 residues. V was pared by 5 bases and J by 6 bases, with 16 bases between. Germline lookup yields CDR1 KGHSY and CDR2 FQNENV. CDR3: CASSNVVGRDGYTF. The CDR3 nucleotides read TGTGCCAGCAGCAATGTCGTGGGGCGCGATGGCTACACCTTC.

DNA for the CDR3: TGCGCCAGCAGCTTGAAGTCGGCCACTGAAGCTTTCTTT. Residues: CASSLKSATEAFF. J is TRBJ1-1 and V is TRBV5-1; D unresolved. CDR1 is SGHRS, CDR2 YFSETQ, per germline. This CDR3 contains 13 residues. V lost 1 base and J 4 bases, leaving 8 bases between the germline ends.

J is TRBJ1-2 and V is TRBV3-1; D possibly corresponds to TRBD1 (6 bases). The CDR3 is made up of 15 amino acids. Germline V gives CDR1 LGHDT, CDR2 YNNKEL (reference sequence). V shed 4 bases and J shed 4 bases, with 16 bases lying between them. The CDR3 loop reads CASSRTAPRGYGYTF. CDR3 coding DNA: TGTGCCAGCAGCCGGACAGCCCCTAGGGGCTATGGCTACACCTTC. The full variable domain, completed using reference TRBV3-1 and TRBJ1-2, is DTAVSQTPKYLVTQMGNDKSIKCEQNLGHDTMYWYKQDSKKFLKIMFSYNNKELIINETVPNRFSPKSPDKAHLNLHINSLELGDSAVYFCASSRTAPRGYGYTFGSGTRLTVV.

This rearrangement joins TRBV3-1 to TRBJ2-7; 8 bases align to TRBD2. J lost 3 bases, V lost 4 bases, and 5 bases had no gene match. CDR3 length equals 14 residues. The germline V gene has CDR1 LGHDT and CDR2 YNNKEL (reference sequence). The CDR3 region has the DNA TGTGCCAGCAGCCCGGGGGGGAGGAGCTACGAGCAGTACTTC. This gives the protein CASSPGGRSYEQYF.

DNA for the CDR3: TGTGCCAGCAGCTTAAGGTCCTATACGCAGTATTTT. Its protein is CASSLRSYTQYF. The chain joins TRBV7-2 to TRBJ2-3, with D uncertain. From germline, CDR1 is SGHTA and CDR2 FQGNSA. V lost 2 bases and J lost 7, with 7 bases in between. The CDR3 consists of 12 residues. The variable domain in full, completed from reference TRBV7-2 and TRBJ2-3, reads GAGVSQSPSNKVTEKGKDVELRCDPISGHTALYWYRQSLGQGLEFLIYFQGNSAPDKSGLPSDRFSAERTGGSVSTLTIQRTQQEDSAVYLCASSLRSYTQYFGPGTRLTVL.

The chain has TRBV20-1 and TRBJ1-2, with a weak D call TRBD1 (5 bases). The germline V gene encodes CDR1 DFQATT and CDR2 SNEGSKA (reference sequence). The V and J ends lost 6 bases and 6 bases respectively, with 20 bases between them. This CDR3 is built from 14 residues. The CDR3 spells CSARRDSGAHGYTF. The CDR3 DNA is TGCAGTGCCCGCCGGGACTCCGGCGCCCATGGCTACACCTTC.

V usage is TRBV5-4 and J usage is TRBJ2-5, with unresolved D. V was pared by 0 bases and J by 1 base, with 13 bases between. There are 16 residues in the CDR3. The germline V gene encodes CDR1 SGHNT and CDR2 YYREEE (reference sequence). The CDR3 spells CASSLDPGRTQETQYF. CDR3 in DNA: TGTGCCAGCAGCTTGGACCCCGGGCGGACCCAAGAGACCCAGTACTTC.

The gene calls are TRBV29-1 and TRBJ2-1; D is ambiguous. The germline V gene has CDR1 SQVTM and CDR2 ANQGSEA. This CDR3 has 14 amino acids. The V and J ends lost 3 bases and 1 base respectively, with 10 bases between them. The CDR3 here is CSVDSSFSYNEQFF. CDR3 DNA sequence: TGCAGCGTTGATTCGAGCTTTTCCTACAATGAGCAGTTCTTC.

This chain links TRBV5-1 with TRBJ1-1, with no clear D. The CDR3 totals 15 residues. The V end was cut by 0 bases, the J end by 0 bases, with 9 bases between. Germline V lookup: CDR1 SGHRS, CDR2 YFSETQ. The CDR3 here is CASSLEGQMNTEAFF. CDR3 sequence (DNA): TGCGCCAGCAGCTTGGAGGGTCAAATGAACACTGAAGCTTTCTTT.

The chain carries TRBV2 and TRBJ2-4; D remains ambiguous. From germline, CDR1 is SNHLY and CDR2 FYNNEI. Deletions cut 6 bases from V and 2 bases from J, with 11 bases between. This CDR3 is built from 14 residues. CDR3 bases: TGTGCCAGCAGCGTCGGGCGGACCAAAAACATTCAGTACTTC. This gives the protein CASSVGRTKNIQYF. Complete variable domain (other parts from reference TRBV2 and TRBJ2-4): EPEVTQTPSHQVTQMGQEVILRCVPISNHLYFYWYRQILGQKVEFLVSFYNNEISEKSEIFDDQFSVERPDGSNFTLKIRSTKLEDSAMYFCASSVGRTKNIQYFGAGTRLSVL.

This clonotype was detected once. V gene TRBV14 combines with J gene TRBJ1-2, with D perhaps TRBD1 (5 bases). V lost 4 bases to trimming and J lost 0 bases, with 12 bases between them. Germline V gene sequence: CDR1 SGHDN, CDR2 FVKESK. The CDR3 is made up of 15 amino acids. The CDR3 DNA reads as TGTGCCAGCAGCCCCATTAGGGGCCCTAACTATGGCTACACCTTC. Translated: CASSPIRGPNYGYTF.

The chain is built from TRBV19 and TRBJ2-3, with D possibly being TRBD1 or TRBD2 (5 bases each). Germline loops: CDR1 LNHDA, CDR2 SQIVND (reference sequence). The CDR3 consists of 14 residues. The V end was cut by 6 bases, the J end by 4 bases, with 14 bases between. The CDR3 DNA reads TGTGCCAGTAGCGCCCCGGGACGGGCAGATACGCAGTATTTT. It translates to CASSAPGRADTQYF.

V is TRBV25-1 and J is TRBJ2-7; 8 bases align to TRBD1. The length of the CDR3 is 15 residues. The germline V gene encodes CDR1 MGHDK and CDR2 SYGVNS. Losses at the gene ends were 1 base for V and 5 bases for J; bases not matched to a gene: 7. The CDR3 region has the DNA TGTGCCAGCAGTGAATCCCCCGACAGGGGCCACGAGCAGTACTTC. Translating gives CASSESPDRGHEQYF.

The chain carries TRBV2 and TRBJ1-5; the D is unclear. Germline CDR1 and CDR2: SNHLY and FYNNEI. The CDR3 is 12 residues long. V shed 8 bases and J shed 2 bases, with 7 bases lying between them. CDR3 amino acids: CASAAGNQPQHF. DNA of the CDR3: TGTGCCAGCGCAGCGGGCAATCAGCCCCAGCATTTT.

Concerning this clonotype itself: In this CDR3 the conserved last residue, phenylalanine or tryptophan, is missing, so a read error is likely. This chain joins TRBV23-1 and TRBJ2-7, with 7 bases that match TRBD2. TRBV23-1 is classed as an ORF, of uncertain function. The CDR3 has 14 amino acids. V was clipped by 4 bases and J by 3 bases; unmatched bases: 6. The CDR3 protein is CASSLASGNYEQYL. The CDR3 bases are TGCGCCAGCAGTCTAGCTAGCGGCAACTACGAGCAGTACCTC.

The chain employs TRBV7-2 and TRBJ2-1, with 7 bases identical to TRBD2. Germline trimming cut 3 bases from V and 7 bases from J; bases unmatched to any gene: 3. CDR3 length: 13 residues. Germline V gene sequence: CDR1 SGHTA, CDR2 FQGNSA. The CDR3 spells CASSFGGSNEQFF. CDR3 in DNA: TGTGCCAGCAGCTTCGGGGGGTCTAATGAGCAGTTCTTC.

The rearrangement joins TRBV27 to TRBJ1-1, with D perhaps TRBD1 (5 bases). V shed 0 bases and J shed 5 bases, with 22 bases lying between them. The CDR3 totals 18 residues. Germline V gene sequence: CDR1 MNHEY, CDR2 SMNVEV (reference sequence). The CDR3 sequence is CASSLSHRRTEAWTEAFF. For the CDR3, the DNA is TGTGCCAGCAGTTTATCGCACAGGAGGACGGAGGCTTGGACTGAAGCTTTCTTT.

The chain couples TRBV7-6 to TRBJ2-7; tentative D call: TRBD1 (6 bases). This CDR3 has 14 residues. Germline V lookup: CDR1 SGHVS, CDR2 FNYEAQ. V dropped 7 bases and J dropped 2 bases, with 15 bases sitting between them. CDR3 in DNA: TGTGCCAGCACCGCAGGGACAATGACCTACGAGCAGTACTTC. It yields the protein CASTAGTMTYEQYF.

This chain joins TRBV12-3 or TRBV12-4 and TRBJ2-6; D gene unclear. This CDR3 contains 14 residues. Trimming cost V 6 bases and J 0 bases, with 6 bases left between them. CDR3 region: CASRQSSGANVLTF. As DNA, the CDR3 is TGTGCCAGCAGACAGTCCTCTGGGGCCAACGTCCTGACTTTC.

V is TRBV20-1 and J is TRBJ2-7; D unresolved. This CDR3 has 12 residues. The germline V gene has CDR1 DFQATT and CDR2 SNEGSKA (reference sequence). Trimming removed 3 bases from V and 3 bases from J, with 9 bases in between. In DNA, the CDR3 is TGCAGTGCTAGCCACCCTAACTACGAGCAGTACTTC. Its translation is CSASHPNYEQYF.

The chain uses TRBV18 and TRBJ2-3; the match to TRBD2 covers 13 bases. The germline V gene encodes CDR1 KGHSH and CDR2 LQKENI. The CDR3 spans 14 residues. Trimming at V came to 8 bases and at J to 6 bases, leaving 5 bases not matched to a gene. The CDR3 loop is CASGTSGVRDTQYF. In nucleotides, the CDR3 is TGTGCCAGCGGGACTAGCGGGGTCCGGGATACGCAGTATTTT.